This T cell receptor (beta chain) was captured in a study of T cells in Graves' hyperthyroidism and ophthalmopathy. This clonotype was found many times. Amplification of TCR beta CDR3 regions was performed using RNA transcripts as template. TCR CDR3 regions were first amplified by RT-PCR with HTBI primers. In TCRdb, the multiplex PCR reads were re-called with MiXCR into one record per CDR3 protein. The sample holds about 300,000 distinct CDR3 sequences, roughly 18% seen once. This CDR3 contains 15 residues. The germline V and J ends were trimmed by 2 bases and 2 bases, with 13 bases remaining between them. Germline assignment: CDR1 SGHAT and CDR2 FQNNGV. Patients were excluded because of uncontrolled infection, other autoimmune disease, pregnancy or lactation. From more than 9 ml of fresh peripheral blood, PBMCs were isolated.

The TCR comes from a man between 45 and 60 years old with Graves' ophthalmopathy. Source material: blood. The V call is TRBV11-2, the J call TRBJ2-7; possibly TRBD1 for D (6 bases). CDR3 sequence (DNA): TGTGCCAGCAGCTTAATGCAGGGACAAGCCTACGAGCAGTACTTC. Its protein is CASSLMQGQAYEQYF.